Detailed here is one T cell receptor beta chain. As yet, its antigen is unknown. The germline V gene encodes CDR1 MNHEY and CDR2 SVGAGI. The CDR3 is 13 amino acids. The sample comes from a study of CXCR3-negative and CXCR3-positive naive CD8 T cells. About the study: Across all libraries, TRB reads numbered roughly 140 million, with about 1.5 +/- 0.3 million in each library.

UMI-tagged TRB cDNA libraries were built via 5' RACE. TCRdb re-called the 5' RACE reads and catalogs CDR3 proteins one per entry, DNA excluded. The sample table sets out 70,000 to 100,000 distinct CDR3 sequences. Findings of the study overall: Across naive subsets, surface CD5 expression was comparable, and TCR strength was inferred from properties of the TRB CDR3.

This chain uses TRBV6-5 with TRBJ2-2; absent DNA, TCRdb's TRBD1 call cannot be checked. Sample: naive CXCR3- CD8+ T cells from blood. The subset is: CD45RO-CCR7+CD27+CD95- naive CD8+ T cells lacking CXCR3 (TNR3-). This receptor was obtained from a human donor in good health. Some clones in this sample may be carry-over from other donors' samples. CDR3: CASSYEGTGELFF.